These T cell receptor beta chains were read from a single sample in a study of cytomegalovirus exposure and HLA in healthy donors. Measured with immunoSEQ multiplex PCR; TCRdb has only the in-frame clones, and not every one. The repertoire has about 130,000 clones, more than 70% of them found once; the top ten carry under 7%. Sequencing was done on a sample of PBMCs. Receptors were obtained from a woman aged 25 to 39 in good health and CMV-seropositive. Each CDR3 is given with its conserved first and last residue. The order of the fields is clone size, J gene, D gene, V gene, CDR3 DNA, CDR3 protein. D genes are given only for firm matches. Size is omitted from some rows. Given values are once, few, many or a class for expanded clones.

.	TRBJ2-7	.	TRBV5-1	TGCGCCAGCAGCCGCCCCTCAAGCCACGAGCAGTACTTC	CASSRPSSHEQYF
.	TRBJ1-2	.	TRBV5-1	TGCGCCAGCAGCTGGAGCCCCGACAGGACCTCCGAAGGCTACACCTTC	CASSWSPDRTSEGYTF
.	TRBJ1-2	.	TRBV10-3	TGTGCCATCAGCCTTGGACAGAGTGCTAACTATGGCTACACCTTC	CAISLGQSANYGYTF
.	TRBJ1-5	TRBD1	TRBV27	TGTGCCAGCAGAAATCAGGGGGGTTACAATCAGCCCCAGCATTTT	CASRNQGGYNQPQHF
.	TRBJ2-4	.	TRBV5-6	TGTGCCAGCAGCCGCTACGTAGCCAAAAACATTCAGTACTTC	CASSRYVAKNIQYF
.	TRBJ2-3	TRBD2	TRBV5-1	TGCGCCAGCAGCGTCGGGACTAGCGATGGGGCTACGCAGTATTTT	CASSVGTSDGATQYF
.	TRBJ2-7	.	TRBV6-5	TGTGCCAGCAGTTACACCGACAGCCCCCCTACGAAACAGTACTTC	CASSYTDSPPTKQYF
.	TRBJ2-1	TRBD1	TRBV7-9	TGTTCCAGCAGCCCCTGGACAGGCAGCAATGAGCAGTTCTTC	CSSSPWTGSNEQFF
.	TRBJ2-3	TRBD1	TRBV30	TGTGCCTGCCCAACAGGGGATAGTACAGATACGCAGTATTTT	CACPTGDSTDTQYF
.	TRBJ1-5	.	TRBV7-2	TGTGCCAGCAGCACCGACAGGAGACAGCCCCAGCATTTT	CASSTDRRQPQHF
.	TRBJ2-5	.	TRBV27	TGTGCCAGCATGACAGCCTCTCACCAAGAGACCCAGTACTTC	CASMTASHQETQYF
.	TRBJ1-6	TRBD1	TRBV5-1	TGCGCCAGCAGCCCCCGGGACAGGGAATCACCCCTCCACTTT	CASSPRDRESPLHF
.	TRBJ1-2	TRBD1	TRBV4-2	TGTGCCAGCAGCCACTCGGGCTCAGGACAGGGACTCTATGGCTACACCTTC	CASSHSGSGQGLYGYTF
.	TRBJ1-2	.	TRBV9	TGTGCCAGCAGCCCCGACAGAAACTATGGCTACACCTTC	CASSPDRNYGYTF
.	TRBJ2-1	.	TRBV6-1	TGTGCCAGCAGTGGGAGCGGATACAATGAGCAGTTCTTC	CASSGSGYNEQFF
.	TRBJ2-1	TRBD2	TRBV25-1	TGTGCCACCCAGGGAGGGGATAAACAGTTCTTC	CATQGGDKQFF
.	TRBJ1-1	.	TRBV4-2	TGTGCCAGCAGCCGCTCCCTTAGCGGGGAACCGAACACTGAAGCTTTCTTT	CASSRSLSGEPNTEAFF
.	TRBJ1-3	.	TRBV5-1	TGCGCCAGCAGCTTGGGCAGTCTCTCTGGAAACACCATATATTTT	CASSLGSLSGNTIYF
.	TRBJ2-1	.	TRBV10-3	TGTGCCATCAGTCGGGACGGGAGCTCCTACAATGAGCAGTTCTTC	CAISRDGSSYNEQFF
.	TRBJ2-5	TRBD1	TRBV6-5	TGTGCCAGCAGTCCCGGGGCAGGGGGGACCCAGTACTTC	CASSPGAGGTQYF
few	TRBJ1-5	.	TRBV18	TGTGCCAGCTCACCTCTGACAAATCAGCCCCAGCATTTT	CASSPLTNQPQHF
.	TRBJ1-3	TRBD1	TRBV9	TGTGCCAGCAGCGTAGAGGACAGGGCAACAGGAAACACCATATATTTT	CASSVEDRATGNTIYF
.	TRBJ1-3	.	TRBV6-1	TGTGCCAGCAGTGGTGTGGCAGGGGTAGGAAACACCATATATTTT	CASSGVAGVGNTIYF
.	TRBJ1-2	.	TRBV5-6	TGTGCCAGCAGCGCGCCTTATGGCTACACCTTC	CASSAPYGYTF
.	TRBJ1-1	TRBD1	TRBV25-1	TGTGCCAGCAGTGAATGGGGGACAGGGGTACGAAGGGCTTTCTTT	CASSEWGTGVRRAFF
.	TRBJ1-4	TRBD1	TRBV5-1	TGCGCCAGCAGCTTGGGACAGGGAGGTGAAAAACTGTTTTTT	CASSLGQGGEKLFF
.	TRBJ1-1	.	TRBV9	TGTGCCAGCAGCGTGTATGGGGGCGCCACTGAAGCTTTCTTT	CASSVYGGATEAFF
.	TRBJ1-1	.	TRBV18	TGTGCCAGCTCACCGGGGCAGGTCGAGTTGGGCACTGAAGCTTTCTTT	CASSPGQVELGTEAFF
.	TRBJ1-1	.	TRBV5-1	TGCGCCAGCAGCCAGACGACAGCTCTGAACACTGAAGCTTTCTTT	CASSQTTALNTEAFF
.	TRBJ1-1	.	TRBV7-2	TGTGCCAGCAGCCTCAATTCGGGCACTGAAGCTTTCTTT	CASSLNSGTEAFF
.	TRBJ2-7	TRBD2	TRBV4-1	TGCGCCAGCAGCGTTCAGGCGGCGGGAGGGTACGAGCAGTACTTC	CASSVQAAGGYEQYF
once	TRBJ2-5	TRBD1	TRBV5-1	TGCGCCAGCAGCTTACAGGGGTATCAAGAGACCCAGTACTTC	CASSLQGYQETQYF
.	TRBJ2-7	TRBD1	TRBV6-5	TGTGCCAGCAGTAACGGACAGGGGGGAATCTACGAGCAGTACTTC	CASSNGQGGIYEQYF
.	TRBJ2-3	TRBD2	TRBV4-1	TGCGCCAGCAGCCAAGATCGGGGGAGGGCCCGCACAGATACGCAGTATTTT	CASSQDRGRARTDTQYF
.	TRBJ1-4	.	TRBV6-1	TGTGCCAGCAGTGAGGCGGAGGGGAGGACTAATGAAAAACTGTTTTTT	CASSEAEGRTNEKLFF
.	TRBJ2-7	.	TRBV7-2	TGTGCCAGCAGCTTAGCGCGGCAGACCTACGAGCAGTACTTC	CASSLARQTYEQYF
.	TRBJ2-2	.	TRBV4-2	TGTGCCAGCAGCCAAGAGTGGGGAGACACCGGGGAGCTGTTTTTT	CASSQEWGDTGELFF
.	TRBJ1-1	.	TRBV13	TGTGCCAGCAGCTCAGGTCCTACTGAAGCTTTCTTT	CASSSGPTEAFF
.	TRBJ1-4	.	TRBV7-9	TGTGCCAGCAGCTCCCTGAGAGCCCGTACCCGGGCTAATGAAAAACTGTTTTTT	CASSSLRARTRANEKLFF
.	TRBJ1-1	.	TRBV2	TGTGCCAGCACGGGAGCTACGAACACTGAAGCTTTCTTT	CASTGATNTEAFF
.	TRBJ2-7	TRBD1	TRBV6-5	TGTGCCAGCAGTTACGATAATCCGGGACAGACCTACGAGCAGTACTTC	CASSYDNPGQTYEQYF
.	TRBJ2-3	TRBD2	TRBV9	TGTGCCAGCAGCGAACAGCGGGGGGGGCCCCGCACAGATACGCAGTATTTT	CASSEQRGGPRTDTQYF
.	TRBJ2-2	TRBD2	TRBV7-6	TGTGCCAGCAGCCCCCGAGTGGGACTAGCGGGGGGGCGAAACACCGGGGAGCTGTTTTTT	CASSPRVGLAGGRNTGELFF
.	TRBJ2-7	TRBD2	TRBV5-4	TGTGCCAGCACCCTGGGGGGGGGAACTAGCTCCTACGAGCAGTACTTC	CASTLGGGTSSYEQYF
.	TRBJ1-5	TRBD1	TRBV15	TGTGCCACCAGCATCTGGACAGGGCAGGGTCAGCCCCAGCATTTT	CATSIWTGQGQPQHF
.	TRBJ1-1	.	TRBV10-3	TGTGCCATCAGTCCCAGGGTCGCTCAGGGTGAAGCTTTCTTT	CAISPRVAQGEAFF
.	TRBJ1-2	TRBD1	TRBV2	TGTGCCAGCGCAGGGGGAGATGATAATGGCTACACCTTC	CASAGGDDNGYTF